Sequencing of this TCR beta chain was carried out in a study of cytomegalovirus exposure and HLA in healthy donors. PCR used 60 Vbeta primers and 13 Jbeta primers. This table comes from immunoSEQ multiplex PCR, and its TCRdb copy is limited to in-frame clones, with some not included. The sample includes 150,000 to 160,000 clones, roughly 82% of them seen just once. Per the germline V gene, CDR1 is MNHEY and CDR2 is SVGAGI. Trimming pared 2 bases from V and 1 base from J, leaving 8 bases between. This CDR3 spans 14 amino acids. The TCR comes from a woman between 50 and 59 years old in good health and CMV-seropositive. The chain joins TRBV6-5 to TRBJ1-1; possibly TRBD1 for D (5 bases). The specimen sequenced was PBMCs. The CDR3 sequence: CASSYLGGNTEAFF. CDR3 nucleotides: TGTGCCAGCAGTTACCTGGGGGGGAACACTGAAGCTTTCTTT.